This T cell receptor (beta chain) was retrieved from a study of beta chain features in type 1 diabetes. Study-level results: Shortening of TCRB CDR3s, moderate but significant, appeared in all four CD4+ subsets of Type 1 diabetes patients. Insertions at VDJ junctions were less frequent in type 1 diabetes patients. These patients also deleted more nucleotides at the same junctions.

CDR3 length: 14 amino acids. Trimming took 8 bases from V and 0 from J; bases not matched to a gene: 4. Per the germline V gene, CDR1 is MNHNY and CDR2 is SVGAGI (reference sequence). The sample holds a few counts of this clone. Its antigen is not known. Sequenced material consisted of expressed TCRB transcripts (all of the isolated RNA was reverse transcribed). Naive, central memory and regulatory T cell samples averaged about 3.6 million immunoSEQ reads each. Generated by immunoSEQ multiplex PCR, the TCRdb table keeps only in-frame clones and is missing some. The sample carries roughly 330,000 clones, approximately 11% recorded once.

This chain links TRBV6-6 with TRBJ2-1; 7 nucleotides match TRBD1. This TCR derives from a woman aged 25 to 39 in good health. What was sequenced was naive CD4+ T cells from blood. The DNA of the CDR3 is TGTGCCAGCGGCCCAGGGGGCTCCTACAATGAGCAGTTCTTC. This translates into CASGPGGSYNEQFF.